This record concerns one TCR beta chain sequence. Its specificity is not known. This entry comes from a study of somatic mutations in cytotoxic T cells in rheumatoid arthritis. The data were produced by immunoSEQ multiplex PCR, yet TCRdb's version contains in-frame clones alone and is incomplete. This table has under 25,000 clones, 85% appearing once. General study results and limits: Patients with rheumatoid arthritis, but not healthy controls, had CD8+ clonality that increased with age.

The sample comprised CD8+ T cells sorted from blood. The sequence derives from a middle-aged woman with rheumatoid arthritis.

CDR3 loop: CASTSGYNTGELFF. The CDR3 nucleotides read TGCGCCAGCACTAGCGGTTATAACACCGGGGAGCTGTTTTTT. The chain recombines TRBV10-2 with TRBJ2-2; 7 positions agree with TRBD2. The CDR3 loop spans 14 amino acids. CDR1 and CDR2 from the germline V gene are WSHSY and SAAADI. V shed 7 bases, J shed 2 bases, and the junction held 4 bases outside the gene matches.